Presented here are 6 T cell receptor beta chains from one specimen sequenced in a study of T cells in Graves' hyperthyroidism and ophthalmopathy. TCR beta CDR3 region amplification was performed from RNA transcripts. Researchers ran a first-round RT-PCR on the TCR CDR3 using the HTBI primer set. TCRdb analysed the multiplex PCR reads with MiXCR anew, one entry per CDR3 protein. The table has approximately 380,000 distinct CDR3 sequences, over 11% seen once. Sequencing input: blood. Receptors were obtained from a man aged 45-60 years with Graves' ophthalmopathy.

The table lists this clonotype with many counts. This chain joins TRBV5-1 and TRBJ1-2; D is uncertain. The CDR3 is made up of 15 amino acids. Germline V gene sequence: CDR1 SGHRS, CDR2 YFSETQ. Trimming cost V 0 bases and J 5 bases, with 14 bases left between them. CDR3 DNA: TGCGCCAGCAGCTTGGGTGCGGATTCGACTTATGGCTACACCTTC. Residues: CASSLGADSTYGYTF. Full variable domain (missing parts from reference TRBV5-1 and TRBJ1-2): KAGVTQTPRYLIKTRGQQVTLSCSPISGHRSVSWYQQTPGQGLQFLFEYFSETQRNKGNFPGRFSGRQFSNSRSEMNVSTLELGDSALYLCASSLGADSTYGYTFGSGTRLTVV.

Many counts were recorded for this clonotype. The chain is built from TRBV12-3 or TRBV12-4 and TRBJ2-5, with TRBD1 matching 7 bases. J was trimmed by 4 bases and V by 7 bases; bases with no gene match: 3. The CDR3 contains 12 residues. CDR3 nucleotide sequence: TGTGCCAGCAACGAGGGGGCAGAGACCCAGTACTTC. Its protein is CASNEGAETQYF.

This chain links TRBV7-6 with TRBJ1-3, with D hard to call. The CDR3 contains 17 residues. V lost 1 base and J 1 base, leaving 14 bases between the germline ends. Germline V gene lookup returns CDR1 SGHVS and CDR2 FNYEAQ. The CDR3 nucleotides read TGTGCCAGCAGCTTAGGGGTCACGGGGAGGTCTGGAAACACCATATATTTT. Translating it yields CASSLGVTGRSGNTIYF.

This clonotype has at least ten counts. This sequence joins TRBV12-3 or TRBV12-4 and TRBJ2-7; D is perhaps TRBD2 (7 bases). The CDR3 consists of 15 residues. Trimming took off 6 bases at V and 1 base at J, with 16 bases between the two ends. In nucleotides, the CDR3 is TGTGCCAGCAGCCCCACCGGGGGGCTATCCTACGAGCAGTACTTC. It translates to CASSPTGGLSYEQYF.

Remarks on this clonotype: This is likely a read error, given that the CDR3 carries no conserved phenylalanine or tryptophan at its end. The chain employs TRBV15 and TRBJ1-1; 8 bases are a match to TRBD1. This CDR3 is built from 14 residues. The germline gives CDR1 LNHNV, CDR2 YYDKDF (reference sequence). The CDR3 reads CATRPGQVTTEAFL. Written as DNA, the CDR3 is TGCGCCACCCGTCCGGGACAGGTTACCACTGAAGCTTTCCTT.

A word on this clonotype: This could be a read error, since a much larger clone is one nucleotide away. The CDR3 spells CSASLRGSNTDTQYF. Written as DNA, the CDR3 is TGCAGCGCGTCTCTCCGCGGGAGTAACACAGATACGCAGTATTTT. V gene TRBV29-1 combines with J gene TRBJ2-3; 7 bases agree with TRBD2. Germline assignment: CDR1 SQVTM and CDR2 ANQGSEA. The CDR3 extends over 15 amino acids. V lost 7 bases and J lost 2; bases outside the gene matches: 12.